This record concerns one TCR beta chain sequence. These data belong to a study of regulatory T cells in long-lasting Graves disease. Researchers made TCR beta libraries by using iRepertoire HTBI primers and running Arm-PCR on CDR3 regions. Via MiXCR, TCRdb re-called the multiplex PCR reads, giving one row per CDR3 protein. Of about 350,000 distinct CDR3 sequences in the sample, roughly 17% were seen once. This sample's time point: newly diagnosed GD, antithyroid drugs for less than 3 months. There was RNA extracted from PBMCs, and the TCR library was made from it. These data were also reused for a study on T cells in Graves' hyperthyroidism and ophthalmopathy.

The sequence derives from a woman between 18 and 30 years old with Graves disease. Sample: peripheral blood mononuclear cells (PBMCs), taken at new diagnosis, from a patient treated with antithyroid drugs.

The DNA of the CDR3 is TGTGCCAGCAGCTTTTCCGGGACAGGGGCCACAGATACGCAGTATTTT. It is translated as CASSFSGTGATDTQYF. The rearrangement links TRBV7-9 to TRBJ2-3; 10 nucleotides match TRBD1. The CDR3 contains 16 residues. The junction had 5 bases not matched to a gene; V was cut back by 3 bases and J by 2 bases. CDR1 and CDR2 (germline): SEHNR, FQNEAQ (reference sequence).